Below are 29 T cell receptor beta chains sequenced from a single sample in a study of immune evolution from preneoplasia to lung adenocarcinoma. Assay: immunoSEQ multiplex PCR; the TCRdb copy retains only in-frame clones and omits some. The sample shows around 6,000 clones, 65% to 80% of them seen only once. The sequencing input was FFPE lung adenocarcinoma in situ tissue. The receptor source for this set is a donor older than 65 with lung adenocarcinoma.

The V gene is TRBV5-4, the J gene TRBJ1-6, with no clear D. The V end was cut by 4 bases, the J end by 10 bases, with 15 bases between. Germline V CDR1 and CDR2: SGHNT, YYREEE (reference sequence). This CDR3 has 14 residues. For the CDR3, the DNA is TGTGCCAGCAGCCTGGATTGGCAACGATCACCCCTCCACTTT. This gives the protein CASSLDWQRSPLHF.

V and J are TRBV2 and TRBJ2-3; D may correspond to TRBD1 or TRBD2 (5 bases each). From germline, CDR1 is SNHLY and CDR2 FYNNEI. The CDR3 is 15 residues long. The V end was cut by 2 bases, the J end by 2 bases, with 11 bases between. CDR3 residues: CASSEHLGVTDTQYF. CDR3 bases: TGTGCCAGCAGTGAACATTTGGGGGTCACAGATACGCAGTATTTT. Full variable domain (outside the CDR3, taken from reference TRBV2 and TRBJ2-3): EPEVTQTPSHQVTQMGQEVILRCVPISNHLYFYWYRQILGQKVEFLVSFYNNEISEKSEIFDDQFSVERPDGSNFTLKIRSTKLEDSAMYFCASSEHLGVTDTQYFGPGTRLTVL.

This clone is classed as medium-sized (0.01 to 0.1%). J is TRBJ2-1 and V is TRBV27; D is possibly TRBD2 (6 bases). Germline V CDR1 and CDR2: MNHEY, SMNVEV (reference sequence). Trimming shortened V by 5 bases and J by 3 bases, and 20 bases separated the two germline ends. This CDR3 is built from 17 residues. The CDR3 DNA reads as TGTGCCAGCAGTGCAAATTGGAGGGACTGGGGCTACAATGAGCAGTTCTTC. Translating gives CASSANWRDWGYNEQFF.

The V call is TRBV7-9, the J call TRBJ2-1, with D perhaps TRBD1 (6 bases). V lost 0 bases, J lost 9 bases, and 12 bases lay in between. The CDR3 runs 14 residues. CDR1 SEHNR and CDR2 FQNEAQ come from the germline V gene (reference sequence). CDR3 in DNA: TGTGCCAGCAGCTTAGCTGTGGGGGCCAGTGAGCAGTTCTTC. Translating it yields CASSLAVGASEQFF.

This clone appeared a single time. This sequence joins TRBV4-2 and TRBJ1-5; no clear D gene. Trimming cost V 3 bases and J 0 bases, with 6 bases left between them. The CDR3 is 14 amino acids. CDR1 and CDR2 (germline): LGHNA, YNFKEQ. The CDR3 reads CASSHLASNQPQHF. The DNA of the CDR3 is TGTGCCAGCAGCCACCTCGCTAGCAATCAGCCCCAGCATTTT.

This clone was detected only once. The chain uses TRBV5-1 and TRBJ2-2, with 7 bases fitting TRBD1. The CDR3 spans 16 residues. Looked up from germline, CDR1 is SGHRS and CDR2 is YFSETQ. Trimming at V came to 4 bases and at J to 1 base, leaving 7 bases not matched to a gene. The CDR3 protein is CASSLQGIENTGELFF. In DNA form, the CDR3 reads TGCGCCAGCAGCCTACAGGGGATTGAGAACACCGGGGAGCTGTTTTTT.

This clone was seen only a few times. The rearrangement uses TRBV7-9 and TRBJ1-4; the D is unclear. V was cut by 5 bases and J by 0 bases, with 16 bases left in between. This CDR3 has 17 residues. CDR1 is SEHNR and CDR2 is FQNEAQ in the germline V gene (reference sequence). CDR3 protein: CASSTSEVPATNEKLFF. The CDR3 DNA follows: TGTGCCAGCAGCACTAGCGAAGTTCCGGCAACTAATGAAAAACTGTTTTTT.

As to this clone: One junction end does not reproduce the germline sequence, and a read error may be involved. The V gene is TRBV5-4, the J gene TRBJ2-1; 7 nucleotides align to TRBD2. The CDR3 is made up of 16 amino acids. CDR1 and CDR2 from the germline V gene are SGHNT and YYREEE (reference sequence). The CDR3 loop reads CASSLGGGVTYNEQFF. The CDR3 region has the DNA TGTGCCAGCAGTTTGGGTGGGGGGGTTACCTACAATGAGCAGTTCTTC.

This sequence joins TRBV5-1 and TRBJ1-5, with TRBD1 as a possible D gene (5 bases). From germline, CDR1 is SGHRS and CDR2 YFSETQ. V shed 0 bases and J shed 5 bases, with 12 bases lying between them. The CDR3 length is 15 residues. CDR3 amino acids: CASSLGDSADQPQHF. The CDR3 coding sequence is TGCGCCAGCAGCTTGGGAGACAGTGCTGATCAGCCCCAGCATTTT.

In the case of this clone: The junction departs from the called germline gene at one end, perhaps through a read error. The chain uses TRBV5-1 and TRBJ2-3; tentative D call: TRBD1 (6 bases). This CDR3 contains 14 residues. Per germline, CDR1 SGHRS and CDR2 YFSETQ. CDR3 in amino acids: CASSLGAITDTQYF. For the CDR3, the DNA is TGCGCCAGCAGTTTGGGGGCCATCACAGATACGCAGTATTTT.

The rearrangement joins TRBV11-2 to TRBJ1-4, with unresolved D. This CDR3 spans 12 amino acids. Deletions cut 1 base from V and 8 bases from J, with 5 bases between. CDR1 is SGHAT and CDR2 is FQNNGV in the germline V gene. DNA of the CDR3: TGTGCCAGCAGCTTAGTAGGGGAAAAACTGTTTTTT. This gives the protein CASSLVGEKLFF.

The rearrangement links TRBV5-1 to TRBJ2-3; D tentatively fits TRBD1 or TRBD2 (6 bases each). The V gene lost 1 base and the J gene lost 2 bases, with 11 bases spanning the gap. The germline CDR1 and CDR2 sequences are SGHRS and YFSETQ. The CDR3 extends over 15 amino acids. Here the CDR3 reads CASSLLGGHTDTQYF. CDR3 nucleotides: TGCGCCAGCAGCTTGCTCGGGGGACACACAGATACGCAGTATTTT.

CDR3 nucleotides: TGTGCCAGCAGCCAAACAGGGGAAGCTTTCTTT. Translation gives CASSQTGEAFF. The chain uses TRBV4-2 and TRBJ1-1; maybe TRBD1 (6 bases). CDR1 is LGHNA, CDR2 YNFKEQ, per germline. The CDR3 length is 11 residues. Deletions cut 2 bases from V and 8 bases from J, with 6 bases between.

This rearrangement joins TRBV4-1 to TRBJ2-5, with D unresolved. Looked up from germline, CDR1 is MGHRA and CDR2 is YSYEKL. V was cut by 0 bases and J by 4 bases, with 12 bases left in between. This CDR3 region has 15 residues. The CDR3 loop reads CASSQEGRAPETQYF. Written as DNA, the CDR3 is TGCGCCAGCAGCCAAGAAGGAAGGGCTCCAGAGACCCAGTACTTC.

This clone was detected once. V is TRBV9 and J is TRBJ1-5, with TRBD1 identical over 9 bases. Germline V gene lookup returns CDR1 SGDLS and CDR2 YYNGEE. This CDR3 comprises 15 residues. V shed 2 bases, J shed 2 bases, and the junction held 2 bases outside the gene matches. The CDR3: CASSVGQGGNQPQHF. In nucleotides, the CDR3 is TGTGCCAGCAGCGTGGGACAGGGTGGCAATCAGCCCCAGCATTTT.

Judged by abundance, this clone is medium-sized. V and J are TRBV14 and TRBJ2-3, with D unclear. Germline loops: CDR1 SGHDN, CDR2 FVKESK. With 4 bases removed from V and 5 bases from J, the gap between germline ends came to 13 bases. This CDR3 has 14 amino acids. CDR3: CASSLQAVGDTQYF. The CDR3 DNA reads TGTGCCAGCAGCCTCCAGGCGGTTGGAGATACGCAGTATTTT.

V is TRBV5-4 and J is TRBJ1-4; TRBD1 is a possible D gene (5 bases). The V and J ends lost 4 bases and 8 bases respectively, with 15 bases between them. Germline CDR1 reads SGHNT; CDR2 reads YYREEE (reference sequence). The CDR3 extends over 14 amino acids. CDR3 protein: CASSPGGTGEKLFF. In nucleotides, the CDR3 is TGTGCCAGCAGCCCGGGGGGGACGGGGGAAAAACTGTTTTTT.

The V and J genes are TRBV4-1 and TRBJ2-7; 7 bases align to TRBD1. V gave up 2 bases and J gave up 5 bases; unmatched junction bases: 9. Germline CDR1 reads MGHRA; CDR2 reads YSYEKL. The CDR3 is 15 residues long. DNA for the CDR3: TGCGCCAGCAGCCAACAGACAGGGTGGTATGACGAGCAGTACTTC. Its translation: CASSQQTGWYDEQYF.

This rearrangement joins TRBV10-2 to TRBJ1-1; 8 nucleotides line up with TRBD1. The CDR3 totals 13 residues. The V segment lost 8 bases and the J segment 4 bases; nucleotides outside the gene matches: 6. Germline V lookup: CDR1 WSHSY, CDR2 SAAADI. The CDR3: CASRGQGTTEAFF. DNA of the CDR3: TGCGCCAGCCGAGGACAGGGAACCACTGAAGCTTTCTTT.

The V and J genes are TRBV5-5 and TRBJ2-7, with unresolved D. The CDR3 length is 13 residues. The V gene's germline CDR1 is SGHKS and CDR2 YYEKEE (reference sequence). V was trimmed by 7 bases and J by 1 base, leaving 12 bases between them. The CDR3 region is CASHLPESYEQYF. As DNA, the CDR3 is TGTGCCAGCCATCTCCCGGAGTCCTACGAGCAGTACTTC.

The chain links TRBV19 to TRBJ1-1, with TRBD1 matching over 9 bases. This CDR3 contains 16 residues. The germline V gene encodes CDR1 LNHDA and CDR2 SQIVND (reference sequence). V gave up 5 bases and J gave up 4 bases; unmatched junction bases: 11. This CDR3 reads CASSRPDRGSATEAFF. In nucleotides, the CDR3 is TGTGCCAGTAGTCGCCCGGACAGGGGATCGGCCACTGAAGCTTTCTTT.

This clone was picked up a small number of times. This rearrangement joins TRBV28 to TRBJ1-2, with a possible D match to TRBD1 (5 bases). CDR3 length equals 18 residues. V lost 3 bases and J 1 base, leaving 21 bases between the germline ends. CDR1 is MDHEN and CDR2 is SYDVKM in the germline V gene. CDR3 nucleotide sequence: TGTGCCAGCAGTTTGGGGGGACTCCTACTCGCTTATAACTATGGCTACACCTTC. Amino acid sequence: CASSLGGLLLAYNYGYTF.

This clone was seen once. The V gene is TRBV28, the J gene TRBJ2-7, with TRBD2 matching over 9 bases. From germline, CDR1 is MDHEN and CDR2 SYDVKM. Losses at the gene ends were 10 bases for V and 2 bases for J; bases not matched to a gene: 12. The length of the CDR3 is 15 residues. The CDR3 reads CAIEDPTSGAYEQYF. The CDR3 nucleotides are TGTGCCATCGAAGATCCGACTAGCGGAGCCTACGAGCAGTACTTC.

The genes are TRBV27 and TRBJ2-2, with no clear D. V lost 3 bases and J lost 4, with 6 bases in between. Germline assignment: CDR1 MNHEY and CDR2 SMNVEV (reference sequence). This CDR3 region has 13 residues. The CDR3 DNA reads as TGTGCCAGCAGTTTTAGAGGCACCGGGGAGCTGTTTTTT. Amino acid sequence: CASSFRGTGELFF.

The rearrangement joins TRBV11-2 to TRBJ2-7; tentative D call: TRBD2 (6 bases). The ends were cut back, 4 bases at V and 7 bases at J, with 8 bases in the middle. The CDR3 has 11 residues. The germline V gene encodes CDR1 SGHAT and CDR2 FQNNGV. The CDR3 sequence: CASSSGEEQYF. CDR3 coding DNA: TGTGCCAGCAGCTCGGGGGAGGAGCAGTACTTC.

V and J are TRBV11-2 and TRBJ1-5; D call uncertain. The germline CDR1 and CDR2 sequences are SGHAT and FQNNGV. CDR3 length equals 13 residues. Trimming shortened V by 6 bases and J by 5 bases, and 11 bases separated the two germline ends. CDR3 nucleotides: TGTGCCAGCAGTCGACGAGGACATCAGCCCCAGCATTTT. This gives the protein CASSRRGHQPQHF. Variable domain in full (rest from reference TRBV11-2 and TRBJ1-5): EAGVAQSPRYKIIEKRQSVAFWCNPISGHATLYWYQQILGQGPKLLIQFQNNGVVDDSQLPKDRFSAERLKGVDSTLKIQPAKLEDSAVYLCASSRRGHQPQHFGDGTRLSIL.

The gene calls are TRBV10-3 and TRBJ1-1, with D hard to call. Germline V gives CDR1 ENHRY, CDR2 SYGVKD. The CDR3 runs to 13 residues. Trimming took off 7 bases at V and 7 bases at J, with 16 bases between the two ends. CDR3 region: CAITNDGLFEAFF. Written as DNA, the CDR3 is TGTGCCATCACGAATGACGGGCTGTTTGAAGCTTTCTTT.

The V call is TRBV5-6, the J call TRBJ2-7; TRBD2 matches 11 bases. This CDR3 is 13 amino acids long. In germline, CDR1 is SGHDT, CDR2 YYEEEE. V lost 2 bases, J lost 6 bases, and 1 base stayed unmatched. The CDR3 region has the DNA TGTGCCAGCAGCTTTAGCGGGAGGGCCGAGCAGTACTTC. It encodes CASSFSGRAEQYF.

The rearrangement links TRBV5-1 to TRBJ2-5, with 7 positions matching TRBD1. The CDR3 has 14 residues. V lost 4 bases and J lost 0; bases outside the gene matches: 3. CDR1 SGHRS and CDR2 YFSETQ come from the germline V gene. CDR3 DNA: TGCGCCAGCAGCAAGGGACAGTACCAAGAGACCCAGTACTTC. Protein: CASSKGQYQETQYF.